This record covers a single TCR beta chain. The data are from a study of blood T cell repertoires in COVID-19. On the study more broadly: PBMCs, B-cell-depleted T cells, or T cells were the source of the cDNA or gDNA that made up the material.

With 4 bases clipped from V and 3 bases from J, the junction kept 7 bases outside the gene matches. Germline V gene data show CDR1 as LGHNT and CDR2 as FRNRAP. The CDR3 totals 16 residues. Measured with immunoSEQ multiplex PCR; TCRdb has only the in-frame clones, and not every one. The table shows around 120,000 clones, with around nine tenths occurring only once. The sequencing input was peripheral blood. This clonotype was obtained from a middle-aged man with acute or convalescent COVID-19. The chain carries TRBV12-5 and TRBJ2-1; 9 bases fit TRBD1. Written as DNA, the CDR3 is TGTGCTAGTGGTTCCTCCTCGGACAGGGGCTACAATGAGCAGTTCTTC. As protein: CASGSSSDRGYNEQFF. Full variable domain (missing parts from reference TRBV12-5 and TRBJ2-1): DARVTQTPRHKVTEMGQEVTMRCQPILGHNTVFWYRQTMMQGLELLAYFRNRAPLDDSGMPKDRFSAEMPDATLATLKIQPSEPRDSAVYFCASGSSSDRGYNEQFFGPGTRLTVL.